These T cell receptor beta chains were read from a single sample in a study of T cells in Graves' hyperthyroidism and ophthalmopathy. TCRdb ran MiXCR on the multiplex PCR reads and lists one entry per CDR3 protein. The table records around 420,000 distinct CDR3 sequences, around 15% of them present only once. Sequencing was done on a sample of blood. All receptors derive from a woman in her late teens or twenties with Graves' hyperthyroidism. Each CDR3 is given with its conserved first and last residue. The D gene is left open where the match is weak. Clone size is not always given. Where it is, it says once, few, many or a class for expanded clones.

V: TRBV29-1
D: -
size: many
J: TRBJ1-1
length: 12
DNA: TGCAGCGGATCAAGGGCTGACACTGAAGCTTTCTTT
CDR3: CSGSRADTEAFF

V: TRBV7-8
D: TRBD1
size: many
J: TRBJ1-5
length: 16
DNA: TGTGCCAGCAGCTTACGACCGACAGGGGGAAATCAGCCCCAGCATTTT
CDR3: CASSLRPTGGNQPQHF

V: TRBV6-5
D: -
size: many
J: TRBJ2-1
length: 14
DNA: TGTGCCAGCAGTTACTCGACGGTGGCTACTGAGCAGTTCTTC
CDR3: CASSYSTVATEQFF

V: TRBV11-2
D: -
size: many
J: TRBJ2-1
length: 16
DNA: TGTGCCAGCAGCTTCAGGGGCCCGCAATCTTACAATGAGCAGTTCTTC
CDR3: CASSFRGPQSYNEQFF

V: TRBV10-3
D: -
size: many
J: TRBJ1-1
length: 11
DNA: TGTGCCATCAGCCAGGGTTTGGGAGCTTTCTTT
CDR3: CAISQGLGAFF

V: TRBV6-5
D: -
size: many
J: TRBJ1-1
length: 15
DNA: TGTGCCAGCAGTTACTCGGTCGGGGGAGGGATCGAAGCTTTCTTT
CDR3: CASSYSVGGGIEAFF

V: TRBV6-1
D: -
size: many
J: TRBJ1-1
length: 13
DNA: TGTGCCAGCAGCACCAGGGGGAACACTGAAGCTTTCTTT
CDR3: CASSTRGNTEAFF

V: TRBV4-2
D: TRBD2
size: -
J: TRBJ2-5
length: 14
DNA: TGTGCCAGCAGCCTGGCGGGAGCGGCAGAGACCCAGTACTTC
CDR3: CASSLAGAAETQYF

V: TRBV5-1
D: TRBD1
size: few
J: TRBJ1-6
length: 17
DNA: TGCGCCAGCAGCGCGACGACAGGGAGCTCCTATAATTCACCCCTCCACTTT
CDR3: CASSATTGSSYNSPLHF

V: TRBV25-1
D: TRBD2
size: many
J: TRBJ2-7
length: 15
DNA: TGTGCCAGCAGTGAAGAGTTGTCTAGCGGCTACGAGCAGTACTTC
CDR3: CASSEELSSGYEQYF

V: TRBV29-1
D: -
size: many
J: TRBJ1-2
length: 12
DNA: TGCAGCGTTGATTGGGCGGACAATGGCTACACCTTC
CDR3: CSVDWADNGYTF

V: TRBV6-2/TRBV6-3
D: -
size: many
J: TRBJ1-1
length: 12
DNA: TGTGCCAGCAGCACGGGGGGGACTGAAGCTTTCTTT
CDR3: CASSTGGTEAFF

V: TRBV6-2/TRBV6-3
D: -
size: many
J: TRBJ2-7
length: 15
DNA: TGTGCCAGCAGTTCCAGTGGTTTAGGTTCCTACGAGCAGTACTTC
CDR3: CASSSSGLGSYEQYF

V: TRBV2
D: -
size: -
J: TRBJ1-2
length: 13
DNA: TGTGCCAGCAGTGTGTCAGGGTACTATGGCTACACCTTC
CDR3: CASSVSGYYGYTF

V: TRBV6-5
D: -
size: many
J: TRBJ2-3
length: 13
DNA: TGTGCCAGCAGTTACCGACCCCCAGATACGCAGTATTTT
CDR3: CASSYRPPDTQYF

V: TRBV12-3/TRBV12-4
D: TRBD1
size: many
J: TRBJ2-1
length: 15
DNA: TGTGCCAGCAGTTTGGGGGTGGACAGGGACAATGAGCAGTTCTTC
CDR3: CASSLGVDRDNEQFF

V: TRBV12-3/TRBV12-4
D: -
size: many
J: TRBJ2-7
length: 13
DNA: TGTGCCAGCAGTTCGGGGGAATCCCACGAGCAGTACTTC
CDR3: CASSSGESHEQYF

V: TRBV29-1
D: TRBD1
size: many
J: TRBJ1-2
length: 13
DNA: TGCAGCGCCACAACAGGGGCCGCCTATGGCTACACCTTC
CDR3: CSATTGAAYGYTF

V: TRBV19
D: TRBD2
size: many
J: TRBJ2-7
length: 16
DNA: TGTGCCAGTAGTCGCGGGACTAGCGGGACTGGCTACGAGCAGTACTTC
CDR3: CASSRGTSGTGYEQYF

V: TRBV6-1
D: -
size: -
J: TRBJ1-1
length: 15
DNA: TGTGCCAGCAGCTCCTATGATCCTCCTCACACTGAAGCTTTCTTT
CDR3: CASSSYDPPHTEAFF

V: TRBV19
D: -
size: few
J: TRBJ1-1
length: 15
DNA: TGTGCCAGTAGTATAGAGGCCGGGGTAAACACTGAAGCTTTCTTT
CDR3: CASSIEAGVNTEAFF

V: TRBV5-6
D: TRBD2
size: few
J: TRBJ2-3
length: 19
DNA: TGTGCCAGCAGCTCAACCGCGGGACTAGCGGGTGAAGAGGCAGATACGCAGTATTTT
CDR3: CASSSTAGLAGEEADTQYF

V: TRBV5-1
D: TRBD1
size: many
J: TRBJ2-2
length: 15
DNA: TGCGCCAGCAGCATGACAGGGTTGGGCACCGGGGAGCTGTTTTTT
CDR3: CASSMTGLGTGELFF

V: TRBV28
D: TRBD1
size: many
J: TRBJ2-1
length: 17
DNA: TGTGCCAGCAGTTTACATGAGGACAGGGGGCGTTACAATGAGCAGTTCTTC
CDR3: CASSLHEDRGRYNEQFF

V: TRBV2
D: -
size: many
J: TRBJ1-2
length: 14
DNA: TGTGCCAGCAGTGAAGCGCGAAGTTTCTATGGCTACACCTTC
CDR3: CASSEARSFYGYTF

V: TRBV29-1
D: TRBD2
size: many
J: TRBJ2-2
length: 14
DNA: TGCAGCGTTTCAAGCGGGGCGAACACCGGGGAGCTGTTTTTT
CDR3: CSVSSGANTGELFF

V: TRBV28
D: TRBD1
size: -
J: TRBJ1-4
length: 16
DNA: TGTGCCAGCAGTTTCATCCCGACAGGGGCAAATGAAAAACTGTTTTTT
CDR3: CASSFIPTGANEKLFF

V: TRBV7-9
D: TRBD1
size: few
J: TRBJ1-2
length: 14
DNA: TGTGCCAGCAGCCAACCCGGGACAGGGCATGGCTACACCTTC
CDR3: CASSQPGTGHGYTF

V: TRBV7-9
D: -
size: many
J: TRBJ2-7
length: 13
DNA: TGTGCCAGCAGTCGTAGCGGATACTACGAGCAGTACTTC
CDR3: CASSRSGYYEQYF

V: TRBV7-3
D: -
size: -
J: TRBJ1-5
length: 16
DNA: TGCGCCAGCAGCCAACGCCCGGGGGTTGGCAATCAGCCCCAGCATTTT
CDR3: CASSQRPGVGNQPQHF

V: TRBV28
D: TRBD2
size: many
J: TRBJ2-1
length: 16
DNA: TGTGCCAGCAGACCGGGCGGACTAGCGAACTACAATGAGCAGTTCTTC
CDR3: CASRPGGLANYNEQFF

V: TRBV12-3/TRBV12-4
D: -
size: -
J: TRBJ1-1
length: 14
DNA: TGTGCCAGCAGTCCCTTGGGGAGTCACACTGAAGCTTTCTTT
CDR3: CASSPLGSHTEAFF

V: TRBV2
D: TRBD2
size: many
J: TRBJ2-1
length: 13
DNA: TGTGCCAGCATCCAGCAGCGGGAGCATGAGCAGTTCTTC
CDR3: CASIQQREHEQFF

V: TRBV29-1
D: -
size: many
J: TRBJ1-1
length: 12
DNA: TGCAGCTCCGGGACGGCGTATCGTGAAGCTTTCTTT
CDR3: CSSGTAYREAFF

V: TRBV28
D: TRBD2
size: many
J: TRBJ2-1
length: 16
DNA: TGTGCCAGCAGCCCCGTCACTAGCGGTACCTACAATGAGCAGTTCTTC
CDR3: CASSPVTSGTYNEQFF

V: TRBV7-9
D: TRBD1
size: many
J: TRBJ2-1
length: 13
DNA: TGTGCCGACGGGACAGGGGTACAAAATGAGCAGTTCTTC
CDR3: CADGTGVQNEQFF

V: TRBV11-2
D: TRBD1
size: -
J: TRBJ1-5
length: 17
DNA: TGTGCCAGCAGCTCCCGGGACAGGGCGTTTAAGGATCAGCCCCAGCATTTT
CDR3: CASSSRDRAFKDQPQHF

V: TRBV10-3
D: -
size: many
J: TRBJ2-2
length: 14
DNA: TGTGCCATCCACGAGCGGGACAGTCACGGGGAGCTGTTTTTT
CDR3: CAIHERDSHGELFF

V: TRBV28
D: -
size: many
J: TRBJ2-2
length: 17
DNA: TGTGCCAGCACTCCCGCCGGATGGACGTATAACACCGGGGAGCTGTTTTTT
CDR3: CASTPAGWTYNTGELFF

V: TRBV7-9
D: -
size: many
J: TRBJ2-7
length: 12
DNA: TGTGCCAGCAGCTTAGGCCCAGTCGAGCAGTACTTC
CDR3: CASSLGPVEQYF

V: TRBV28
D: TRBD1
size: few
J: TRBJ2-7
length: 15
DNA: TGTGCCAGCAGCCACAGGACAGGGGGGAAGGACGAGCAGTACTTC
CDR3: CASSHRTGGKDEQYF

V: TRBV19
D: -
size: many
J: TRBJ2-5
length: 14
DNA: TGTGCCAGTAGGGGTACAGGAATTAAAGAGACCCAGTACTTC
CDR3: CASRGTGIKETQYF

V: TRBV2
D: -
size: many
J: TRBJ1-1
length: 11
DNA: TGTGCCAGCAGTCTCGGGACAAGCGCTTTCTTT
CDR3: CASSLGTSAFF

V: TRBV4-1
D: TRBD1
size: many
J: TRBJ1-2
length: 14
DNA: TGCGCCAGCAGCCAAGGGACAGGGCCCTATGGCTACACCTTC
CDR3: CASSQGTGPYGYTF

V: TRBV20-1
D: TRBD2
size: many
J: TRBJ2-7
length: 16
DNA: TGCAGTGCGAAGACTAGCGGAAAGGGACGCCTCTACGAGCAGTACTTC
CDR3: CSAKTSGKGRLYEQYF

V: TRBV5-1
D: TRBD2
size: many
J: TRBJ2-1
length: 17
DNA: TGCGCCAGCAGCTTGGCGGGACTAGCGGGAGCTTACAATGAGCAGTTCTTC
CDR3: CASSLAGLAGAYNEQFF

V: TRBV11-2
D: -
size: few
J: TRBJ1-1
length: 13
DNA: TGTGCCAGCAGCCAAGTTGGGGCGGCCGAAGCTTTCTTT
CDR3: CASSQVGAAEAFF

V: TRBV3-1
D: -
size: many
J: TRBJ2-7
length: 12
DNA: TGTGCCAGCAGCCAAGAGACCCGCGAGCAGTACTTC
CDR3: CASSQETREQYF

V: TRBV6-1
D: TRBD1
size: few
J: TRBJ2-1
length: 16
DNA: TGTGCCAGCAGTAGAGATCCCGGGACAGGGGGCAATGAGCAGTTCTTC
CDR3: CASSRDPGTGGNEQFF

V: TRBV12-3/TRBV12-4
D: TRBD2
size: few
J: TRBJ2-7
length: 15
DNA: TGTGCCAGCAGTTTAGCGGGGCTAGCGGGAACTAAGAAGTACTTC
CDR3: CASSLAGLAGTKKYF

V: TRBV15
D: -
size: many
J: TRBJ2-7
length: 14
DNA: TGTGCCACCAGCAGAGATCTCGGGTCCTACGAGCAGTACTTC
CDR3: CATSRDLGSYEQYF

V: TRBV27
D: -
size: -
J: TRBJ2-1
length: 11
DNA: TGTGCCAGCAGCTGGGGAACTGGGCAGTTCTTC
CDR3: CASSWGTGQFF

V: TRBV6-9
D: TRBD2
size: -
J: TRBJ2-1
length: 15
DNA: TGTGCCAGCAGTTACGCCGGGACTAGGGTCAATGAGCAGTTCTTC
CDR3: CASSYAGTRVNEQFF

V: TRBV27
D: -
size: many
J: TRBJ1-5
length: 11
DNA: TGTGCCAGCACCTACCCTCAGCCCCAGCATTTT
CDR3: CASTYPQPQHF

V: TRBV6-1
D: TRBD1
size: many
J: TRBJ1-5
length: 16
DNA: TGTGCCAGCAGTACTGACCGACAGGGGGTCAATCAGCCCCAGCATTTT
CDR3: CASSTDRQGVNQPQHF

V: TRBV7-9
D: -
size: many
J: TRBJ2-7
length: 12
DNA: TGTGCCAGCAGCTTAGGATCTGACGAGCAGTACTTC
CDR3: CASSLGSDEQYF

V: TRBV28
D: -
size: once
J: TRBJ2-7
length: 14
DNA: TGTGCCAGCAGTCCTGAGGCTAGCGTCCACGAGCAGTACTTC
CDR3: CASSPEASVHEQYF